This TCR beta chain was recorded in a study of blood T cells in healthy people across ages. Combining a sample-barcoded 5' primer with a J-beta primer mix, a second PCR ran for about 7 to 11 cycles. In TCRdb, the 5' RACE reads were re-called with MiXCR into one record per CDR3 protein. The table includes about 2 million distinct CDR3 sequences, roughly 50% detected once. Findings of the study overall: There was no known CMV status for donors, so expanded clonotype changes were possibly confounded. The study found more naive CD4+ cells and higher diversity in long-lived than aged donors.

With regard to this clonotype: What it binds is not known.

V lost 0 bases, J lost 6 bases, and 16 bases lay in between. Germline-derived CDR1 and CDR2 are LGHNA and YSLEER. CDR3 size: 16 residues. Sample: blood. The chain combines TRBV4-3 with TRBJ2-3, with unresolved D. The sequence was collected from a woman aged 40 to 49 in good health. DNA for the CDR3: TGCGCCAGCAGCCAAGAATGGGCAGTCTCCCGGGATACGCAGTATTTT. Translated, it gives CASSQEWAVSRDTQYF.